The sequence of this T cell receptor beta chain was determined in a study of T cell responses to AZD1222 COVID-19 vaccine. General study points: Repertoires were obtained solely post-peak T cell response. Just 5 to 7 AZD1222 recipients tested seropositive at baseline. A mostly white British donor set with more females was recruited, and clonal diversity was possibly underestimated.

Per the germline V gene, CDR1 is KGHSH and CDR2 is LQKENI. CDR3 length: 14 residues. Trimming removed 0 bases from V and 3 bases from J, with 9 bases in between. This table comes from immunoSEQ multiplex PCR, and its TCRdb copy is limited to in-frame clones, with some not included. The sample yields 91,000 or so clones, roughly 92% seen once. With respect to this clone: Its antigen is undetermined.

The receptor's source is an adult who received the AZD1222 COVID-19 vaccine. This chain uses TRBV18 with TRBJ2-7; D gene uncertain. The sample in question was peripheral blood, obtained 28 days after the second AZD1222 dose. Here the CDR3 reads CASSPPADIYEQYF. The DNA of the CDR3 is TGTGCCAGCTCACCACCGGCCGATATCTACGAGCAGTACTTC.